This TCR beta chain derives from a study of identical twins (dated by TCRdb to about 2016). Study-wide context: To test whether fetal clonotypes persist, this study deep-sequenced TCR alpha and beta repertoires from monozygotic twins, from unrelated adults of various ages, and from cord blood. To rule out contamination, replicate twin experiments were performed at different times with different library preparation protocols. What the study reported, not specific to this receptor: Invariant T cells such as MAIT and iNKT could partly confound zero-insertion analyses, although diverse VJ usage argued against such confounding for most clonotypes. Compared with coincidental sharing between unrelated individuals, an excess of low generation-probability sequences was observed among out-of-frame TCR alpha sequences shared between twins. Recombination models systematically underestimated out-of-frame TCR alpha sharing in monozygotic twins but agreed with sharing between unrelated individuals. The excess sharing between twins in beta out-of-frame sequences was weaker because fewer shared sequences reduced the signal-to-noise ratio. Abundant cord blood beta clonotypes carried fewer insertions; young adult naive repertoires showed a weaker similar trend, while memory repertoires showed none. Because the same donors could not be followed over many years, the conclusions depended on cross-sectional statistical analysis.

Only healthy Caucasian donors were included. The twin cohort comprised three pairs of female monozygotic twins, all aged about 18 to 30 years. Positive isolation kits from Invitrogen were used to isolate CD4+ and CD8+ T cell populations. CDR1 and CDR2 were assigned from the germline V gene as SQVTM and ANQGSEA. CDR3 length: 12 amino acids, cysteine to phenylalanine. The DNA shown is the 36-base CDR3, in frame from base 1. To prepare the library, 5' RACE was applied. TCRdb records Illumina HiSeq 2000 as the sequencer. A universal primer binding site was introduced by template switching, and a unique molecular identifier was present in the final cDNA, enabling accurate counting of TCR cDNA molecules. Specific primers in the conserved constant-segment region were used to synthesize first-strand cDNA for TCR alpha and beta chains. To control for contamination, every cDNA library was double barcoded, receiving both a SMART-Mk sample barcode and Illumina barcodes. TruSeq adapter sequences and Illumina sample barcodes were added in two successive PCR steps. TCR alpha and beta cDNA libraries were sequenced on the Illumina HiSeq platform with custom primers. In the authors' own workflow: Unique molecular identifiers were extracted from raw reads with MiGEC, and CDR3 positions were determined with MiXCR. For each individual, recombination models were inferred using an EM algorithm with the repgenHMM and IGoR tools. Shared clonotype analysis was performed with the tcR package in R, normalizing sharing by the product of cloneset sizes. To study raw recombination free of thymic and clonal selection effects, out-of-frame nonproductive sequences were analyzed. TCRdb ran its own pipeline on the public reads, namely fastp trimming at Q25 and MiXCR clone calling, and kept in-frame beta chains. Each CDR3 protein gets just one entry, which takes the most common genes and DNA from the rows behind it. What appears here as the V and J calls and clone size reflects TCRdb's work, not the paper's. This sample has over 200,000 distinct CDR3 sequences in its table, and 5% to 7% of those were observed once. The ten biggest clones cover 13% to 15% of the sample.

A note on this clonotype: This clone's antigen is unknown. At one boundary the junction diverges from the germline segment, which might be a read error.

These data were also reused for a study on T cells expressing NK-cell markers. The second investigation adds: Three sorted T-cell subsets (CD3+CD56+NKG2C+, CD3+CD56+NKG2C- and CD3+CD56-NKG2C+) from roughly 8 donors had their TCR beta-chain repertoires profiled. Among the eight sequenced donors, seven were HCMV-seropositive and one was HCMV-seronegative. To restrict sorting to alphabetaTCR-expressing T cells, an anti-gammadeltaTCR antibody was added in several experiments. In five to seven donors, the dominant CD3+CD56+NKG2C+ clonotypes were found to rank among the top 10 CD8+ clonotypes and to make up about 1.0-8% of CD8+ T cells. Those dominant clonotypes were again the most abundant among CD3+CD56-NKG2C+ cells in a handful of donors, at 28.3-60.1%. It remained unclear whether the expanded NKG2C-expressing T cell clones were specific for HCMV antigens. Randomly selected healthy volunteers, three men and five women, were used as the eight sequenced donors. A commercial ELISA kit detecting HCMV-specific IgG in serum was used to determine HCMV serostatus. MIGEC was used to demultiplex reads and group reads by UMI, and MiTCR was used to assemble and quantify clonotypes. To exclude erroneous sequences, any TCR cDNA sequence not supported by at least two reads was discarded. The tcR package was used for downstream repertoire analysis, and clonotypes were matched between fractions using CDR3 nucleotide sequence together with V segment. Antigen specificity was annotated against VDJdb with VDJmatch, allowing one amino acid substitution in CDR3.

The TCR sequence derives from a woman aged 18-29 years in good health. Recombination connected TRBV29-1 to TRBJ2-7; the D gene cannot be named for sure. Sequenced: CD8+ T cells sorted from blood. The CDR3 has the sequence CSVVGNRYEEYF. The sequenced DNA: TGCAGCGTTGTAGGGAACCGCTACGAGGAGTACTTC.